This entry features one T cell receptor beta chain sequence. The antigen it recognizes is unknown. No much larger clonotype is one base removed from it; base qualities were not supplied. There are 12 amino acids in the CDR3, from cysteine to phenylalanine inclusive. The read is trimmed to its CDR3 DNA, 36 bases read in frame from base 1. CDR1 is given as MDHEN and CDR2 as SYDVKM, both from the germline V gene. V has 4 bases trimmed and J has 6 bases trimmed; junction bases matching no gene number 2. In the paper's terms, the time point label means: pretreatment peripheral blood. A total of around 30 patients with locally advanced or metastatic urothelial carcinoma, treated at Memorial Sloan Kettering on a trial protocol, made up the cohort. Peripheral blood mononuclear cells were collected pretreatment and during treatment, at between 1 and 8 total time points per patient. The Qiagen DNeasy Blood extraction kit was used to purify genomic DNA from total PBMCs and from tumor samples. PBMCs were collected pretreatment and during treatment and were isolated and stored as previously described.

The sample originates from a study of PD-L1 blockade in urothelial cancer (dated by TCRdb to about 2017). The study in broad terms: All patients started therapy in about 2014 and received atezolizumab 1,200 mg intravenously every 3 weeks. Pretreatment tumor samples and matched peripheral blood, collected serially before and after atezolizumab treatment, underwent TCR sequencing. Patients had an ECOG performance status of 0 or 1 and had received between 0 and 3 prior chemotherapy regimens. Blood samples were analyzed at 3 weeks after treatment start (second dose) and at 6 weeks after treatment start. A median of about 150,000 T cells and fewer than 85,000 unique TCRs was obtained from blood samples, and a median clonality of roughly 0.08 was observed. Twenty-five of 29 patients were males with bladder-origin urothelial cancer, and about 65% of the roughly 30 reported a prior smoking history. Durable clinical benefit meant progression-free survival longer than 6 months, and TCR features were also tested against progression-free and overall survival. Approximately 30 patients had pretreatment blood TCR-seq, approximately 24 had at least one posttreatment blood collection, and approximately 24 had tumor TCR-seq. In the same patients, whole exome sequencing and RNA sequencing of pretreatment tumors were performed in addition to TCR sequencing. The study, an exploratory multi-omic analysis, examined somatic, immune and clinical correlates of response to PD-L1 blockade with atezolizumab in urothelial cancer. Durable clinical benefit was achieved by nine patients but not by the remaining 20. Findings and caveats that apply to the study as a whole: Because of the small sample size (n ≈ 31) and the many exploratory analyses performed, the results are intended to be regarded as hypothesis-generating. Improved progression-free and overall survival was found to be associated with pretreatment peripheral blood TCR clonality below the median. Patients with durable benefit showed greater expansion of tumor-associated TCR clones in peripheral blood 3 weeks after starting treatment (n ≈ 21, p = 0.022).

Each PCR received spiked-in synthetic TCR analog templates so that absolute template abundance could be estimated from read counts. Using the immunoSEQ assay, TCRbeta CDR3 regions were amplified from genomic DNA with bias-controlled V and J gene primers. Sequencing of rearranged TCRbeta segments was performed at approximately 20X coverage. Per the authors' processing: Sequencing errors were corrected by clustering, and CDR3s were annotated against IMGT so that V, D and J genes could be assigned. Downstream analyses used only productive TCRbeta rearrangements, leaving out any out-of-frame or stop-codon sequences. To compute clonality, Shannon entropy was normalized by the log of the number of unique productive sequences and then subtracted from one. Clones differing between time points or between blood and tumor were identified using Fisher's exact test with Benjamini-Hochberg correction, with an adjusted p below 0.01 applied as the threshold. What TCRdb holds here is the immuneACCESS table cut down to in-frame rearrangements. Part of the clones is not present; checked against another copy, under half of the missing clones reflect an unresolved V gene, and the others are unexplained. That table gives V, J and clone size, and the DNA gave D and trimming. This sample holds tens of thousands of clones; roughly 80% were observed only once. The ten biggest clones cover about 6.2% of the sample.

This clonotype was sampled from a man in his forties with urothelial cancer. The chain is made from TRBV28 and TRBJ2-7; 8 junctional bases match TRBD2. The sample in question was PBMCs, obtained around atezolizumab (anti-PD-L1) treatment. The nucleotide sequence is TGTGCCAGCAGTTCAGCGGGAGCCGAGCAGTACTTC. Its coded protein is CASSSAGAEQYF.